The clone carrying this TCR beta chain was detected many times. Its antigen is undetermined. This entry is derived from a study of blood T cells in healthy people across ages. Study findings and constraints: Among long-lived donors, naive CD4+ cells were more numerous and diversity higher than in aged donors.

Next came a second PCR, run for roughly 6 to 11 cycles, which used a sample-barcoded 5' primer along with a J-beta primer mix. TCRdb itself ran the 5' RACE reads through MiXCR, one entry per CDR3 protein. Of 630,000 or so distinct CDR3 sequences listed, about 30% are singletons. This CDR3 is built from 14 residues. Trimming took 1 base from V and 1 from J, leaving 7 bases between them. Germline CDR1 and CDR2: SGHTS and YDEGEE. The V call is TRBV5-8, the J call TRBJ2-3, with no clear D. The sequenced sample consisted of blood. The TCR originated in a woman over 75 in good health. The CDR3 region has the DNA TGTGCCAGCAGCTTGTCGCCTGGCACAGATACGCAGTATTTT. This codes for CASSLSPGTDTQYF. Filled out from reference TRBV5-8 and TRBJ2-3, the complete variable domain reads EAGVTQSPTHLIKTRGQQATLRCSPISGHTSVYWYQQALGLGLQFLLWYDEGEERNRGNFPPRFSGRQFPNYSSELNVNALELEDSALYLCASSLSPGTDTQYFGPGTRLTVL.